The subject of this entry is one T cell receptor beta chain. Antigen specificity is unknown. TCRdb processed the RT-PCR reads anew with MiXCR; each CDR3 protein has one entry. The sample has roughly 520,000 distinct CDR3 sequences, around 25% seen once. The data are from a study of response to subunit inactivated influenza vaccine. Trimming stripped 1 base from V and 10 bases from J, with 13 bases between. From germline, CDR1 is SGHDN and CDR2 FVKESK. The CDR3 runs 13 residues. General study results and limits: Seasonal influenza vaccination, on each occasion, was suggested by the authors to recruit few new T cells.

Material: CD4+ T cells sorted from PBMCs, obtained more than 4 days after vaccination. The source of this sequence is a man aged 50 to 60 who received an inactivated influenza vaccine. The chain joins TRBV14 to TRBJ1-2; D is unclear. CDR3 coding DNA: TGTGCCAGCAGCCAAGGGAATCAGCCATCCTACACCTTC. Protein: CASSQGNQPSYTF. The variable domain in full, completed from reference TRBV14 and TRBJ1-2, reads EAGVTQFPSHSVIEKGQTVTLRCDPISGHDNLYWYRRVMGKEIKFLLHFVKESKQDESGMPNNRFLAERTGGTYSTLKVQPAELEDSGVYFCASSQGNQPSYTFGSGTRLTVV.